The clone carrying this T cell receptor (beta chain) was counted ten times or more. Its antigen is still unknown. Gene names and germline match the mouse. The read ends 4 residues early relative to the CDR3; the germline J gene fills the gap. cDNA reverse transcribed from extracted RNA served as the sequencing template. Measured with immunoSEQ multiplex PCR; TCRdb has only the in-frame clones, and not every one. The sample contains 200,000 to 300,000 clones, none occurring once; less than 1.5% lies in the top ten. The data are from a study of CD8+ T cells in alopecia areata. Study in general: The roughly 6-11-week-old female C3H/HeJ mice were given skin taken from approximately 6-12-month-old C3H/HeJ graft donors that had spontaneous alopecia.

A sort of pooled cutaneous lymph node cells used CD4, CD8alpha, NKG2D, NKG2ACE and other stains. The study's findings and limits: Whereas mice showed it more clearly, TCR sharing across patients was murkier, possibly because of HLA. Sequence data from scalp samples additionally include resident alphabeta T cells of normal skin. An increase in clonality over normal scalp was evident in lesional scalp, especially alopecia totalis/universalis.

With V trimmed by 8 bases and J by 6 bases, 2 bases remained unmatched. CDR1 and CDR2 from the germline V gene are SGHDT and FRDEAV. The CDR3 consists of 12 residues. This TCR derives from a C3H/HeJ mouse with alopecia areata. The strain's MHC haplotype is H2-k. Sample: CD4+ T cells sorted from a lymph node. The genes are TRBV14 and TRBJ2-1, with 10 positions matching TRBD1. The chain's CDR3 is CARGTGVAEQFF. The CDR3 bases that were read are TGTGCCAGGGGGACAGGGGTTGCT.